The sequence of this T cell receptor beta chain was determined in a study of T-cell reconstitution after alpha-beta-depleted transplantation in children. General study findings and limits: Surviving recipient T cells and thymic progenitors produced the high day-60 TCRbeta diversity seen in some patients.

Worth noting for this clonotype: What it binds is not known.

A TCRbeta library incorporating unique molecular identifiers was prepared. TCRdb itself ran the PCR reads through MiXCR, one entry per CDR3 protein. The sample consists of around 490,000 distinct CDR3 sequences, roughly an eighth of them appearing once. From germline, CDR1 is DFQATT and CDR2 SNEGSKA (reference sequence). The CDR3 covers 13 residues. Trimming took off 3 bases at V and 4 bases at J, with 9 bases between the two ends. This chain uses TRBV20-1 with TRBJ1-4, with D possibly TRBD1 on 5 matching bases. This sequence originates from a female patient younger than 10 who had a stem cell transplant for aplastic anemia, so the T cells may come from the graft donor. Sequences were derived from PBMCs, mostly from graft donor cells, sampled 180 days after TCRalphabeta/CD19-depleted stem cell transplant. The CDR3 region has the DNA TGCAGTGCTAGGTTGGGGGTTAATGAAAAACTGTTTTTT. Protein product: CSARLGVNEKLFF.